This TCR beta chain was identified in a study of cytomegalovirus exposure and HLA in healthy donors. Overall study: The 120 or so validation repertoires used a platform that matched the one used for the roughly 700 first-cohort repertoires, as a later analysis reported.

This clone showed up just once. Antigen unknown. TCRdb's table, derived via immunoSEQ multiplex PCR, lists solely in-frame clones and lacks some. The table shows a few hundred thousand clones, with around 86% occurring only once. Germline trimming cut 3 bases from V and 4 bases from J; bases unmatched to any gene: 5. This CDR3 region has 14 residues. CDR1 and CDR2 (germline): SGHDT, YYEEEE. Study findings and constraints: According to the study, about 180 TCR beta chains were cytomegalovirus-associated.

Sequencing used PBMCs. V is TRBV5-6 and J is TRBJ2-7; 9 bases are shared with TRBD1. This sequence originates from a woman younger than 30 in good health and CMV-seronegative. CDR3 sequence (DNA): TGTGCCAGCAGCTCCGGGACAGGGCTGTACGAGCAGTACTTC. Residues: CASSSGTGLYEQYF.